The 12 T cell receptor beta chains below all came from one sample that was sequenced in a study of T cell clonality in common variable immunodeficiency. Repertoires were generated with immunoSEQ multiplex PCR, while TCRdb's copy carries only in-frame clones and drops some. This sample carries approximately 30,000 clones, none of them present only once. The sample consisted of peripheral blood mononuclear cells. These receptors came from a person aged 18 to 70 in good health.

This clone has ten or more counts. The CDR3 DNA, read in part, is TGTGCCTCCCAAAAGGGGGGGCCGACTGGATATGGC. Translating gives CASQKGGPTGYG. The entire CDR3 protein is CASQKGGPTGYGYTF. The chain uses TRBV2 and TRBJ1-2, with D possibly TRBD1 on 6 matching bases. Coverage ceases 3 residues before the CDR3 finishes, and the germline J gene fills in the end. Between the trimmed V and J ends, which lost 11 bases and 5 bases, there was a span of 24 bases. CDR1 and CDR2 from the germline V gene are SNHLY and FYNNEI. This CDR3 comprises 15 residues.

This clone was seen a few times. With the read ending 3 residues before the CDR3 end, the germline J gene is used to fill in that end. This chain connects TRBV19 to TRBJ1-2; TRBD1 is a possible D gene (6 bases). The CDR3 length is 14 residues. The germline V gene has CDR1 LNHDA and CDR2 SQIVND (reference sequence). Trimming took off 5 bases at V and 2 bases at J, with 12 bases between the two ends. The CDR3 DNA, read in part, is TGTGCCAGTAGTGCCACAGGGTACAACTATGGC. Its protein product is CASSATGYNYG. The entire CDR3 protein reads CASSATGYNYGYTF.

This clone was detected ten times or more. Sequencing ends 3 residues short of the CDR3 end; the germline J gene provides the rest. This chain connects TRBV14 to TRBJ2-2; TRBD1 matches at 9 bases. The V and J ends lost 1 base and 5 bases, in that order; junction bases with no gene match: 5. The CDR3 extends over 16 amino acids. The V gene's germline CDR1 is SGHDN and CDR2 FVKESK. The CDR3 protein is CASSQAGTGRTGELFF. Partial CDR3 DNA: TGTGCCAGCAGCCAAGCCGGGACAGGGAGGACCGGGGAG.

This clone has a count of ten or more. The read falls 3 residues short of the CDR3 end, and the missing part is taken from the germline J gene. The genes are TRBV10-1 and TRBJ1-1; 8 nucleotides align to TRBD1. V dropped 3 bases and J dropped 1; count of bases not matched to a gene: 4. The CDR3 is 15 residues long. In germline, CDR1 is WNHNN, CDR2 SYGVQD (reference sequence). The CDR3 reads CASSDHGTGNTEAFF. The sequenced part of the CDR3 DNA is TGCGCCAGCAGTGATCACGGGACAGGGAACACTGAA.

This clone has at least ten counts. With the read ending 3 residues before the CDR3 end, the germline J gene is used to fill in that end. The sample has other DNA sequences that encode this CDR3 too. The chain couples TRBV29-1 to TRBJ2-7; D ambiguous. The CDR3 is made up of 13 amino acids. Germline CDR1 is SQVTM and CDR2 is ANQGSEA. Trimming removed 0 bases from V and 4 bases from J, with 10 bases in between. Partial CDR3 DNA: TGCAGCGTTGAAGATTCTTACGGTTACGAG. This gives the protein CSVEDSYGYE. The CDR3, in full, reads CSVEDSYGYEQYF.

The covered CDR3 bases are TGCAGTGCTACCCGGGACAGGGCGTATGGC. This codes for CSATRDRAYG. The whole CDR3 reads CSATRDRAYGYTF. This chain uses TRBV20-1 with TRBJ1-2; TRBD1 matches 9 bases. The CDR3 is cut off 3 residues early in the read; its end comes from the germline J gene. The junction had 5 bases not matched to a gene; V was cut back by 4 bases and J by 5 bases. Germline V CDR1 and CDR2: DFQATT, SNEGSKA (reference sequence). The CDR3 covers 13 residues.

This clone has at least ten counts. The CDR3 is cut off 3 residues early in the read; its end comes from the germline J gene. The chain has TRBV6-2 or TRBV6-3 and TRBJ2-1; D uncertain. Deletions cut 6 bases from V and 7 bases from J, with 22 bases between. Germline loops: CDR1 MNHEY, CDR2 SVGEGT. The CDR3 is 16 residues long. The DNA read from the CDR3 is TGTGCCAGCAGCCGCAAAAGCGATCCACCCCTTAATGAG. Encoded protein: CASSRKSDPPLNE. The full CDR3 reads CASSRKSDPPLNEQFF.

This clone was observed at least ten times. The read stops 3 residues short of the end of the CDR3; the missing end is completed from the germline J gene. The J gene is TRBJ2-3, the V gene TRBV10-3; 9 bases are shared with TRBD1. Per germline, CDR1 ENHRY and CDR2 SYGVKD. The length of the CDR3 is 15 residues. V lost 5 bases to trimming and J lost 1 base; unmatched junction nucleotides: 4. CDR3 DNA (partial): TGTGCCATCAGTACACAGGGGGCTGGCACAGATACG. It yields the protein CAISTQGAGTDT. The whole CDR3 reads CAISTQGAGTDTQYF.

Notes on this clone: A clone one base away is much larger, so this may be a read error. The observed sequence ends 3 residues before the CDR3 terminus, with the missing tail filled in from the germline J gene. The chain has TRBV19 and TRBJ2-2, with a weak D call TRBD1 (6 bases). Germline values: CDR1 LNHDA, CDR2 SQIVND (reference sequence). The CDR3 contains 15 residues. CDR3 DNA, as far as it was read: TGTGCCAGTAGTCCTTCAGAAGGGGGTAATTCACCG. Its protein product is CASSPSEGGNSP. The CDR3 reads in full as CASSPSEGGNSPLFF.

This clone was observed a handful of times. The read is 3 residues too short to cover the CDR3 end, so that end is filled in from the germline J gene. The chain has TRBV7-9 and TRBJ1-1, with D perhaps matching TRBD1 (5 bases). The germline V and J ends were trimmed by 0 bases and 0 bases, with 8 bases remaining between them. The CDR3 runs to 15 residues. The germline gives CDR1 SEHNR, CDR2 FQNEAQ (reference sequence). Partial CDR3 DNA: TGTGCCAGCAGCTTAGCGCAGGGTATGAACACTGAA. Protein: CASSLAQGMNTE. From start to end, the CDR3 is CASSLAQGMNTEAFF. The full variable domain, in which reference TRBV7-9 and TRBJ1-1 provide the parts outside the CDR3, is DTGVSQNPRHKITKRGQNVTFRCDPISEHNRLYWYRQTLGQGPEFLTYFQNEAQLEKSRLLSDRFSAERPKGSFSTLEIQRTEQGDSAMYLCASSLAQGMNTEAFFGQGTRLTVV.

This clone was detected a few times. The read gets to within 3 residues of the CDR3 end, and the germline J gene fills in the rest. The rearrangement joins TRBV29-1 to TRBJ1-5, with TRBD1 as a possible D gene (5 bases). The CDR3 covers 14 residues. V lost 7 bases, J lost 7 bases, and 20 bases lay in between. Germline V gives CDR1 SQVTM, CDR2 ANQGSEA. The CDR3 loop reads CSASGPGGKQPQHF. The CDR3 DNA, read in part, is TGCAGCGCCTCAGGCCCGGGGGGGAAACAGCCC.

About this clone itself: The missing CDR3 end, 3 residues past where the read stops, is filled in from the germline J gene. The chain joins TRBV18 to TRBJ2-5; a weak D match, TRBD2 (5 bases). The ends were cut back, 5 bases at V and 5 bases at J, with 18 bases in the middle. CDR1 and CDR2 (germline): KGHSH, LQKENI. The CDR3 has 15 residues. CDR3 bases read: TGTGCCAGCTCATCCCAGGTCGCGGGTTCGGAGACC. Translation gives CASSSQVAGSET. The full CDR3 protein is CASSSQVAGSETQYF. The variable domain in full, with the rest retrieved from reference TRBV18 and TRBJ2-5, is NAGVMQNPRHLVRRRGQEARLRCSPMKGHSHVYWYRQLPEEGLKFMVYLQKENIIDESGMPKERFSAEFPKEGPSILRIQQVVRGDSAAYFCASSSQVAGSETQYFGPGTRLLVL.